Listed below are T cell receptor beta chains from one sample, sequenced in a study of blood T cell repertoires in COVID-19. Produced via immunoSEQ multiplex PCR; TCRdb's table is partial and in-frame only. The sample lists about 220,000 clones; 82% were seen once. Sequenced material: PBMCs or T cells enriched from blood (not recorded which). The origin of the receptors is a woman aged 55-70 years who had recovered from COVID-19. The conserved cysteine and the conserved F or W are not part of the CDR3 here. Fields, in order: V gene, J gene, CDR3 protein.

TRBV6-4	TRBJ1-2	ASSDSAGQGYGYT
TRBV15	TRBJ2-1	ATSRGLEEQF
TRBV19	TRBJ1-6	ATSGQYNSPLH
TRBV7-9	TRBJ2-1	ASSWLPGQDNEQF
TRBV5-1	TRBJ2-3	ASSLSGTGGQGDTQY
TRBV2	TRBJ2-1	ASSLSGGAMHEQF
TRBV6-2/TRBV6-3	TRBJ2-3	ASSYSPGQGLQDTQY
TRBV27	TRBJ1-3	ASSPRSGSGNTIY
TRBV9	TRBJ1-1	ASSVDQGATF
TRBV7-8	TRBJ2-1	ASRRPSGGNEQF
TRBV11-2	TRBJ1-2	ASSLGGVGYT
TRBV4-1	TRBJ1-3	ASSQVEGAGGNTIY
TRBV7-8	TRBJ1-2	ASSLAPQGTYGYT
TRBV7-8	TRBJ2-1	ATGGALTTSEQF
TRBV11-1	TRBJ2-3	ASSLGAGADTQY